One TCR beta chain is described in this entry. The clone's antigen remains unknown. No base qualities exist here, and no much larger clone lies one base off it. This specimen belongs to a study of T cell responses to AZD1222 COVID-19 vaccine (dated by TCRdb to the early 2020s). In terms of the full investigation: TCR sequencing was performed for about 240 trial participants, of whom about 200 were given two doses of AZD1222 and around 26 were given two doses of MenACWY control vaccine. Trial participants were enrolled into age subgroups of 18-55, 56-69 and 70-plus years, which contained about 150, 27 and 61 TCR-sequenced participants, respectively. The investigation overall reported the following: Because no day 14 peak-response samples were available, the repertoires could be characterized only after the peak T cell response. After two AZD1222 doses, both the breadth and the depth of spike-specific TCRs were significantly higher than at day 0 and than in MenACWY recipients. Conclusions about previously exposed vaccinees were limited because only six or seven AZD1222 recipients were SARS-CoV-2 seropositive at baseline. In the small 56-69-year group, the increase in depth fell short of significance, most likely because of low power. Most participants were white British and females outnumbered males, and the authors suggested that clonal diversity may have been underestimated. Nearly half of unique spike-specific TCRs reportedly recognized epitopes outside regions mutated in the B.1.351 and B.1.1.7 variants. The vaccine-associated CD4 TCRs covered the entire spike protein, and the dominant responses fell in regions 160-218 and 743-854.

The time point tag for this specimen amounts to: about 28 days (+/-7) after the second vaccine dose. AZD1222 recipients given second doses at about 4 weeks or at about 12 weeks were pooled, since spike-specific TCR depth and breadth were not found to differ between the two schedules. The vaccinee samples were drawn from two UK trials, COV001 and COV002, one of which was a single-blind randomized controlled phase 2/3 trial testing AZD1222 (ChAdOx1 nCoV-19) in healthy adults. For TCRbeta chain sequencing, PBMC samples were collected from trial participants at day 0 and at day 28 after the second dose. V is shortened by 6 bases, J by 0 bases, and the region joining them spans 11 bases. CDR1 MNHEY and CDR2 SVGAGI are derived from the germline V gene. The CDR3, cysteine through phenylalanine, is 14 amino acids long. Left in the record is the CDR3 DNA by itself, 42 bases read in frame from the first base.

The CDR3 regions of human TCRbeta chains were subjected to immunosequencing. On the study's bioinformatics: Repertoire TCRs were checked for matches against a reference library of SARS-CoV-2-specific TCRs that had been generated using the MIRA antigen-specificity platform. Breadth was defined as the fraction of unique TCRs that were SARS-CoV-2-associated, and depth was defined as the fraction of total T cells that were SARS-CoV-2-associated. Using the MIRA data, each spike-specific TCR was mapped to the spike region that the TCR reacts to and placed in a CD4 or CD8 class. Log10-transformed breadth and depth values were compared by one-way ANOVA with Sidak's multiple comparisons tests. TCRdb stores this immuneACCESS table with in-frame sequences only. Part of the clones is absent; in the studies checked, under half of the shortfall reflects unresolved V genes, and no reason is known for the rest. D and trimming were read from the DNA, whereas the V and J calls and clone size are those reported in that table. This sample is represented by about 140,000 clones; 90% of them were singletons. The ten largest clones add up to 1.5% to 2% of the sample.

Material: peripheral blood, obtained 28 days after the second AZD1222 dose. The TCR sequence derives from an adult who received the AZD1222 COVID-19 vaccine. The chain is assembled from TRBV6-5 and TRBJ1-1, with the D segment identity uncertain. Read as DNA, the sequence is TGTGCCAGCAGGTTTGCGGAGATGAACACTGAAGCTTTCTTT. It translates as CASRFAEMNTEAFF.